A selection of T cell receptor beta chains follows, all from one sample in a study of cytomegalovirus exposure and HLA in healthy donors. Using immunoSEQ multiplex PCR, the repertoire was profiled, and TCRdb retains in-frame clones only, with some absent. The data show 200,000 to 250,000 clones, about 81% seen once. The specimen was PBMCs. The receptors here all came from a middle-aged woman in good health and CMV-seronegative. CDR3s include the opening cysteine and the closing phenylalanine or tryptophan. Each record gives: D gene, J gene, clone size, V gene, CDR3 length, CDR3 DNA, CDR3 protein. D genes are given only for firm matches. Rows may omit the clone size; those that give it use once, few, many or a size class.

d_gene: NA
j_gene: TRBJ2-3
abundance: NA
v_gene: TRBV7-9
len: 13
CDR3nt: TGTGCCAGCAGCCTACTGCGGGCCGATACGCAGTATTTT
CDR3aa: CASSLLRADTQYF

d_gene: TRBD2
j_gene: TRBJ2-3
abundance: NA
v_gene: TRBV10-3
len: 16
CDR3nt: TGTGCCACACGGGGGGGGAGCGGGAGTGGACAAGATACGCAGTATTTT
CDR3aa: CATRGGSGSGQDTQYF

d_gene: TRBD1
j_gene: TRBJ2-7
abundance: few
v_gene: TRBV5-1
len: 14
CDR3nt: TGCGCCAGCAGTCCTAGACAGGGACCAGGCGAGCAGTACTTC
CDR3aa: CASSPRQGPGEQYF

d_gene: NA
j_gene: TRBJ1-1
abundance: few
v_gene: TRBV2
len: 15
CDR3nt: TGTGCCAGCAGCGGTGCTTGGGGCACGAACACTGAAGCTTTCTTT
CDR3aa: CASSGAWGTNTEAFF

d_gene: TRBD1
j_gene: TRBJ1-1
abundance: NA
v_gene: TRBV9
len: 18
CDR3nt: TGTGCCAGCAGCCCAGGGGACAGCACCGTCGAGATGAACACTGAAGCTTTCTTT
CDR3aa: CASSPGDSTVEMNTEAFF

d_gene: TRBD1
j_gene: TRBJ1-5
abundance: NA
v_gene: TRBV6-6
len: 15
CDR3nt: TGTGCCAGCAGCAGCCGGGACAGTGAGGGTCAGCCCCAGCATTTT
CDR3aa: CASSSRDSEGQPQHF

d_gene: TRBD2
j_gene: TRBJ2-7
abundance: NA
v_gene: TRBV10-3
len: 16
CDR3nt: TGTGCCATCATCCCAACGTGGGTGCGGGAGGTTAACGAGCAGTACTTC
CDR3aa: CAIIPTWVREVNEQYF

d_gene: NA
j_gene: TRBJ1-1
abundance: NA
v_gene: TRBV28
len: 12
CDR3nt: TGTGCCAGCAGTTTAAGGCAGGGGGAAGCTTTCTTT
CDR3aa: CASSLRQGEAFF

d_gene: NA
j_gene: TRBJ2-3
abundance: NA
v_gene: TRBV5-1
len: 15
CDR3nt: TGCGCCAGCAGCTTGTCGCCCGACACCAGAGATACGCAGTATTTT
CDR3aa: CASSLSPDTRDTQYF

d_gene: NA
j_gene: TRBJ2-1
abundance: NA
v_gene: TRBV30
len: 11
CDR3nt: TGTGCCTGGGTGGTATCCTACGGGCAGTTCTTC
CDR3aa: CAWVVSYGQFF

d_gene: NA
j_gene: TRBJ2-7
abundance: NA
v_gene: TRBV4-2
len: 14
CDR3nt: TGTGCCAGCAGTCCCACCCCAGGGAATACAGAGCAGTACTTC
CDR3aa: CASSPTPGNTEQYF

d_gene: NA
j_gene: TRBJ2-7
abundance: NA
v_gene: TRBV21-1
len: 21
CDR3nt: TGTGCCAGCGCTGGACAGGGGGTGCCGGGACCCAAGCCTCCGGAACTCTACGAGCAGTACTTC
CDR3aa: CASAGQGVPGPKPPELYEQYF

d_gene: TRBD1
j_gene: TRBJ1-1
abundance: NA
v_gene: TRBV28
len: 20
CDR3nt: TGTGCCAGCAGTTTATCCCATAGACTCAGGGGGCTAAGCCTCAATACTCGGGCTTTCTTT
CDR3aa: CASSLSHRLRGLSLNTRAFF

d_gene: NA
j_gene: TRBJ2-7
abundance: few
v_gene: TRBV27
len: 14
CDR3nt: TGTGCCAGCAGTTTGAGGCTAGCACACTACGAGCAGTACTTC
CDR3aa: CASSLRLAHYEQYF

d_gene: TRBD1
j_gene: TRBJ2-2
abundance: once
v_gene: TRBV19
len: 16
CDR3nt: TGTGCCAGTAGTAATGAGGGGGCTCGGGACACCGGGGAGCTGTTTTTT
CDR3aa: CASSNEGARDTGELFF

d_gene: NA
j_gene: TRBJ1-1
abundance: few
v_gene: TRBV19
len: 13
CDR3nt: TGTGCCAGTAGTACCCACTTGAACACTGAAGCTTTCTTT
CDR3aa: CASSTHLNTEAFF

d_gene: NA
j_gene: TRBJ1-1
abundance: NA
v_gene: TRBV27
len: 15
CDR3nt: TGTGCCAGCAGTTCGTCCGGGGGGGCGAGGACTGAAGCTTTCTTT
CDR3aa: CASSSSGGARTEAFF

d_gene: NA
j_gene: TRBJ2-7
abundance: NA
v_gene: TRBV6-1
len: 13
CDR3nt: TGTGCCAGCAGCATCAGGGTCACCTACGAGCAGTACTTC
CDR3aa: CASSIRVTYEQYF

d_gene: TRBD1
j_gene: TRBJ2-1
abundance: NA
v_gene: TRBV11-2
len: 14
CDR3nt: TGTGCCAGCAGCCTGGGACAGGGGGACGGTGAGCAGTTCTTC
CDR3aa: CASSLGQGDGEQFF

d_gene: NA
j_gene: TRBJ2-7
abundance: NA
v_gene: TRBV7-9
len: 15
CDR3nt: TGTGCCAGCACCACTCAAGCCGCGGGCCTCCCAGGGCAGTACTTC
CDR3aa: CASTTQAAGLPGQYF

d_gene: NA
j_gene: TRBJ1-2
abundance: few
v_gene: TRBV19
len: 12
CDR3nt: TGTGCCAGTAGTCGGGGTAGCTATGGCTACACCTTC
CDR3aa: CASSRGSYGYTF

d_gene: NA
j_gene: TRBJ1-5
abundance: NA
v_gene: TRBV6-1
len: 13
CDR3nt: TGTGCCAGCAGTGAACGAATGAGTCAGCCCCAGCATTTT
CDR3aa: CASSERMSQPQHF

d_gene: TRBD1
j_gene: TRBJ1-3
abundance: once
v_gene: TRBV18
len: 17
CDR3nt: TGTGCCAGCTCACCATACGACAGGGCCCACTCTGGAAACACCATATATTTT
CDR3aa: CASSPYDRAHSGNTIYF

d_gene: NA
j_gene: TRBJ2-7
abundance: NA
v_gene: TRBV2
len: 14
CDR3nt: TGTGCCAGCAGCGAGGACAGCTGGACCTACGAGCAGTACTTC
CDR3aa: CASSEDSWTYEQYF

d_gene: TRBD2
j_gene: TRBJ2-7
abundance: NA
v_gene: TRBV28
len: 15
CDR3nt: TGTGCCAGCAGTTCCCCCCCTAGCGGGGGCCCCGAGCAGTACTTC
CDR3aa: CASSSPPSGGPEQYF

d_gene: NA
j_gene: TRBJ2-1
abundance: NA
v_gene: TRBV11-2
len: 16
CDR3nt: TGTGCCAGCAGCTTAATGTGGCTAGCCGCCTACAATGAGCAGTTCTTC
CDR3aa: CASSLMWLAAYNEQFF

d_gene: NA
j_gene: TRBJ2-1
abundance: NA
v_gene: TRBV21-1
len: 18
CDR3nt: TGTGCCAGCAGCAAAAATTGTACGGGCGGGCATACCTACAATGAGCAGTTCTTC
CDR3aa: CASSKNCTGGHTYNEQFF

d_gene: NA
j_gene: TRBJ2-7
abundance: NA
v_gene: TRBV19
len: 15
CDR3nt: TGTGCCAGTAGTATGGTGGCTGGGTCTACGGGGGAGCAGTACTTC
CDR3aa: CASSMVAGSTGEQYF

d_gene: TRBD1
j_gene: TRBJ2-7
abundance: NA
v_gene: TRBV2
len: 16
CDR3nt: TGTGCCAGCAGTGAAGCGTCCCCGGGACAGGCCTACGAGCAGTACTTC
CDR3aa: CASSEASPGQAYEQYF

d_gene: TRBD2
j_gene: TRBJ2-3
abundance: NA
v_gene: TRBV28
len: 16
CDR3nt: TGTGCCAGCAGTCCGGGACTAGCGGGAGATTTGGATACGCAGTATTTT
CDR3aa: CASSPGLAGDLDTQYF

d_gene: NA
j_gene: TRBJ1-2
abundance: NA
v_gene: TRBV2
len: 14
CDR3nt: TGTGCCAGCAGGATCGAACAGGGCATCTATGGCTACACCTTC
CDR3aa: CASRIEQGIYGYTF

d_gene: TRBD1
j_gene: TRBJ2-1
abundance: NA
v_gene: TRBV7-3
len: 15
CDR3nt: TGTGCCAGCAGCTTACAGGGGGCATTCGGGAATGAGCAGTTCTTC
CDR3aa: CASSLQGAFGNEQFF

d_gene: TRBD1
j_gene: TRBJ2-5
abundance: NA
v_gene: TRBV19
len: 14
CDR3nt: TGTGCCAGTAGTGGATGGGACAGGGGAGAGACCCAGTACTTC
CDR3aa: CASSGWDRGETQYF

d_gene: TRBD1
j_gene: TRBJ1-4
abundance: NA
v_gene: TRBV5-1
len: 13
CDR3nt: TGCGCCAGCAGCCCTGGACAGGGGGGAGTTCTGTTTTTT
CDR3aa: CASSPGQGGVLFF

d_gene: TRBD2
j_gene: TRBJ2-4
abundance: NA
v_gene: TRBV9
len: 16
CDR3nt: TGTGCCAGCAGCCCTGGGACTAGCGGGAGCCAAAACATTCAGTACTTC
CDR3aa: CASSPGTSGSQNIQYF

d_gene: TRBD1
j_gene: TRBJ1-4
abundance: NA
v_gene: TRBV18
len: 16
CDR3nt: TGTGCCAGCTCACCAACAGGGGGCCAGGCTAATGAAAAACTGTTTTTT
CDR3aa: CASSPTGGQANEKLFF

d_gene: TRBD1
j_gene: TRBJ1-1
abundance: few
v_gene: TRBV29-1
len: 15
CDR3nt: TGCAGCGTTCCACCCGGACAGGGGGCTGAGACTGAAGCTTTCTTT
CDR3aa: CSVPPGQGAETEAFF

d_gene: TRBD2
j_gene: TRBJ2-1
abundance: NA
v_gene: TRBV5-1
len: 15
CDR3nt: TGCGCCAGCAGAACATCTAGCGGTGGGGGTACTGAGCAGTTCTTC
CDR3aa: CASRTSSGGGTEQFF

d_gene: TRBD2
j_gene: TRBJ2-3
abundance: few
v_gene: TRBV18
len: 15
CDR3nt: TGTGCCAGCTCTCCTGAGCGGGGAGCGGGAGATACGCAGTATTTT
CDR3aa: CASSPERGAGDTQYF

d_gene: NA
j_gene: TRBJ2-5
abundance: NA
v_gene: TRBV5-5
len: 14
CDR3nt: TGTGCCAGCAGCTTTGACACTAGCCAAGAGACCCAGTACTTC
CDR3aa: CASSFDTSQETQYF

d_gene: TRBD2
j_gene: TRBJ2-7
abundance: NA
v_gene: TRBV19
len: 15
CDR3nt: TGTGCCAGTAGTGCCACCGGGAGGGGGGCTACCGAGCAGTACTTC
CDR3aa: CASSATGRGATEQYF

d_gene: NA
j_gene: TRBJ1-1
abundance: NA
v_gene: TRBV21-1
len: 20
CDR3nt: TGTGCCAGCAGCAAAGAAGGCGTCGCGGGACAGGGAGGCCATAACACTGAAGCTTTCTTT
CDR3aa: CASSKEGVAGQGGHNTEAFF

d_gene: TRBD1
j_gene: TRBJ2-7
abundance: NA
v_gene: TRBV30
len: 13
CDR3nt: TGTGCCTGGAGTGGACAGGGTTTTAGGGAGCAGTACTTC
CDR3aa: CAWSGQGFREQYF